The 6 T cell receptor beta chains reported below all come from one sample, sequenced in a study of identifying expanded T cells in peripheral blood. Measured with immunoSEQ multiplex PCR; TCRdb has only the in-frame clones, and not every one. The sample carries more than 85,000 clones, around 90% recorded once. The sequencing input was blood. The source of these receptors is a person aged 18-70 years in good health.

The rearrangement uses TRBV2 and TRBJ2-3; the match to TRBD1 covers 8 bases. CDR3 length: 14 amino acids. Germline values: CDR1 SNHLY, CDR2 FYNNEI. V shed 5 bases, J shed 8 bases, and the junction held 9 bases outside the gene matches. The CDR3, as DNA: TGTGCCAGCAGTCTTATGGACAGGGAAGGTACGCAGTATTTT. Its protein is CASSLMDREGTQYF.

This clone was detected a few times. The chain links TRBV5-6 to TRBJ1-1; TRBD1 agrees at 7 bases. Germline V gene lookup returns CDR1 SGHDT and CDR2 YYEEEE. Losses at the gene ends were 3 bases for V and 7 bases for J; bases not matched to a gene: 6. The CDR3 is 13 residues long. DNA for the CDR3: TGTGCCAGCAGCTCACAGACAGGGATTGAAGCTTTCTTT. It encodes CASSSQTGIEAFF.

The CDR3 nucleotides read TGTGCCAGTAGTATTCGGCCAGGGGGCCATAGCAATCAGCCCCAGCATTTT. This gives the protein CASSIRPGGHSNQPQHF. The rearrangement uses TRBV19 and TRBJ1-5; 8 bases are shared with TRBD1. There are 17 residues in the CDR3. From germline, CDR1 is LNHDA and CDR2 SQIVND (reference sequence). V lost 3 bases and J lost 0; bases outside the gene matches: 7.

The chain recombines TRBV11-3 with TRBJ2-1; 10 bases fit TRBD2. There are 15 residues in the CDR3. V shed 5 bases and J 4 bases; nucleotides not matched to a gene: 5. Germline CDR1 SGHNT, CDR2 YENEEA. The CDR3 protein is CASSLLAGLYNEQFF. The DNA of the CDR3 is TGTGCCAGCAGCCTACTAGCGGGGCTTTACAATGAGCAGTTCTTC.

The chain has TRBV7-8 and TRBJ2-7; no firm D call. Germline V gives CDR1 SGHVS, CDR2 FQNEAQ. Trimming took off 0 bases at V and 2 bases at J, with 2 bases between the two ends. CDR3 size: 12 residues. CDR3 nucleotides: TGTGCCAGCAGCTTAGCGACCTACGAGCAGTACTTC. As protein: CASSLATYEQYF.

The chain is built from TRBV5-4 and TRBJ1-1, with TRBD1 matching over 10 bases. The germline V gene has CDR1 SGHNT and CDR2 YYREEE (reference sequence). This CDR3 has 19 residues. V shed 5 bases and J 0 bases; nucleotides not matched to a gene: 16. CDR3 region: CASSSLGQGKNTVNTEAFF. CDR3 DNA sequence: TGTGCCAGCAGTAGTTTGGGACAGGGGAAGAATACTGTGAACACTGAAGCTTTCTTT.